The entry below gives a single T cell receptor beta chain sequence along with its context. Antigen unknown. Assay used: immunoSEQ multiplex PCR; TCRdb lists only in-frame clones, some missing. The sample lists more than 90,000 clones, around 92% seen once, with about 0.25% in the top ten. The data derive from a study of T cell repertoires and HLA-DP antigens. Study overall: Alloantigens: one with one groove difference and one with approximately ten differences versus self. Average DNA input: roughly 230 ng for CD137+CD4+ sorts, around 1.3 ug pre-culture.

Findings and caveats of the study: Average cumulative frequency of previously undetected clones was roughly 36% against one allele and approximately 49% against the other. Pre-culture clonality, approximately 0.04, was far below sorted CD137+ clonality of about 0.41.

CDR3 length: 14 residues. Trimming stripped 3 bases from V and 4 bases from J, with 10 bases between. Germline values: CDR1 LNHDA, CDR2 SQIVND (reference sequence). Sequencing input: CD4+ T cells from PBMCs. This rearrangement joins TRBV19 to TRBJ1-5, with D perhaps matching TRBD1 (5 bases). This TCR came from a woman under 30 in good health and CMV-seronegative. The CDR3 coding sequence is TGTGCCAGTAGTATGCGACAGCTTAATCAGCCCCAGCATTTT. Translation gives CASSMRQLNQPQHF.